This T cell receptor (beta chain) stems from a study of early T cells in non-severe SARS-CoV-2 infection. Study at large: The study sequenced bulk RNA from unsorted whole blood, with chains unpaired.

Study-wide points: Matching results from VDJdb favored anti-spike CD8 responses, leaving private and CD4 specificities undetected.

CDR3 length: 19 residues. Individual cDNA molecules were tagged with unique molecular identifiers, the study reported. One entry per CDR3 protein results from TCRdb running MiXCR on the 5' RACE reads. Of 30,000 or so distinct CDR3 sequences in the sample, 4.5% were seen once. This clonotype came up many times. Its antigen remains unidentified. This receptor was identified in an adult who was a healthcare worker with PCR-confirmed SARS-CoV-2 infection or an uninfected control (not recorded which). The V gene is TRBV12-2, the J gene TRBJ2-2; whether TRBD2, the table's D call, matches the DNA was not checked. TRBV12-2 is described as a pseudogene. The sample was whole blood. The DNA for the CDR3 is TGTGCAAGTCGCTTAAAGAGAAGAGCTAGAGCGACGAACACCGGGGAGCTGTTTTTT. Translation: CASRLKRRARATNTGELFF.